The clone carrying this T cell receptor beta chain was seen at least ten times. The ends were cut back, 7 bases at V and 5 bases at J, with 12 bases in the middle. There are 14 residues in the CDR3. Germline lookup yields CDR1 SNHLY and CDR2 FYNNEI. Via MiXCR, TCRdb re-called the reads, giving one row per CDR3 protein. There are 200,000 to 300,000 distinct CDR3 sequences in the sample; about 28% occur only once, and 7% to 8% lies in the top ten. This sample was included in a study of kidney transplant recipient with SARS-CoV-2 infection. The chain links TRBV2 to TRBJ1-6; tentatively, D is TRBD1 (5 bases). The origin of this receptor is a male patient aged 30 to 39 who had COVID-19 and was a kidney transplant recipient. The graft donor may be the source of some T cells. Sample: a blood sample, taken at baseline and on day 111 from a kidney transplant recipient. CDR3 DNA sequence: TGTGCCAGCAATCCGGGACGGGATAATTCACCCCTCCACTTT. It specifies CASNPGRDNSPLHF. The full variable domain, its missing parts supplied by reference TRBV2 and TRBJ1-6, is EPEVTQTPSHQVTQMGQEVILRCVPISNHLYFYWYRQILGQKVEFLVSFYNNEISEKSEIFDDQFSVERPDGSNFTLKIRSTKLEDSAMYFCASNPGRDNSPLHFGNGTRLTVT.